This entry lists 23 T cell receptor beta chains sequenced from one sample in a study of graft-versus-host responses after intestinal transplantation. Some clones are missing from TCRdb's copy, which holds only in-frame ones; the method was immunoSEQ multiplex PCR. This sample has roughly 130,000 clones; roughly 91% occur once, and the top ten carry approximately 0.2%. These receptors lack a known antigen. Material: unstimulated CD4+ T cells sorted from spleen or lymph node cells, obtained before intestinal transplant. The receptors come from a human donor who received an intestinal transplant.

The J gene is TRBJ2-7, the V gene TRBV7-9; D is unresolved. This CDR3 contains 17 residues. Germline CDR1 is SEHNR and CDR2 is FQNEAQ (reference sequence). Trimming shortened V by 4 bases and J by 2 bases, and 21 bases separated the two germline ends. CDR3 protein: CASSSMSAARTPYEQYF. The CDR3 DNA reads TGTGCCAGCAGCTCTATGTCGGCAGCCAGGACCCCCTACGAGCAGTACTTC.

The V and J genes are TRBV6-6 and TRBJ2-3; D may match TRBD1 or TRBD2 (5 bases each). V was cut by 4 bases and J by 3 bases, with 8 bases left in between. The CDR3 spans 13 residues. CDR1 MNHNY and CDR2 SVGAGI come from the germline V gene (reference sequence). The CDR3 sequence: CASSSGRTDTQYF. The CDR3 coding sequence is TGTGCCAGCAGTTCGGGACGGACAGATACGCAGTATTTT.

The chain uses TRBV5-8 and TRBJ1-5; 10 nucleotides align to TRBD1. The J segment lost 6 bases and the V segment lost 4 bases, leaving 10 bases of the junction unmatched. Germline CDR1 is SGHTS and CDR2 is YDEGEE. This CDR3 has 16 residues. The CDR3: CASSRDRGAIGQPQHF. The CDR3 bases are TGTGCCAGCAGCCGGGACAGGGGTGCAATTGGTCAGCCCCAGCATTTT.

This clone has just one count. The chain combines TRBV19 with TRBJ2-7; no firm D call. Germline lookup yields CDR1 LNHDA and CDR2 SQIVND (reference sequence). The CDR3 consists of 14 residues. V gave up 5 bases and J gave up 1 base, with 12 bases separating them. In nucleotides, the CDR3 is TGTGCCAGTAGTGAGCAGACAAGTTCCTACGAGCAGTACTTC. Amino acid sequence: CASSEQTSSYEQYF.

This chain joins TRBV10-3 and TRBJ2-7, with D possibly TRBD1 on 6 matching bases. V lost 2 bases and J lost 4, with 12 bases in between. The germline V gene has CDR1 ENHRY and CDR2 SYGVKD. This CDR3 is 14 amino acids long. The CDR3 loop reads CAISEPGTKYEQYF. DNA for the CDR3: TGTGCCATCAGTGAGCCCGGGACAAAATACGAGCAGTACTTC.

This chain connects TRBV6-6 to TRBJ1-2; 11 bases are a match to TRBD1. CDR1 is MNHNY and CDR2 is SVGAGI in the germline V gene (reference sequence). The CDR3 is made up of 13 amino acids. V gave up 5 bases and J gave up 9 bases; unmatched junction bases: 5. CDR3 region: CASSTGTGGSYTF. Here the CDR3 DNA reads TGTGCCAGCAGTACCGGGACAGGGGGTAGCTACACCTTC.

The chain uses TRBV28 and TRBJ2-3, with D unclear. V lost 4 bases, J lost 5 bases, and 7 bases lay in between. Germline CDR1 reads MDHEN; CDR2 reads SYDVKM. This CDR3 is built from 12 residues. CDR3 sequence: CASSWVGDTQYF. In DNA form, the CDR3 reads TGTGCCAGCAGTTGGGTAGGAGATACGCAGTATTTT.

The chain carries TRBV20-1 and TRBJ2-7; D is unclear. The CDR3 covers 11 residues. CDR1 and CDR2 from the germline V gene are DFQATT and SNEGSKA (reference sequence). CDR3 nucleotide sequence: TGCAGCCCGAGCGTCACCTACGAGCAGTACTTC. Protein sequence: CSPSVTYEQYF.

V and J are TRBV6-1 and TRBJ2-5; TRBD2 agrees at 13 bases. There are 21 residues in the CDR3. The trim removed 0 bases at V and 4 bases at J, leaving 17 bases unmatched. Germline V gives CDR1 MNHNS, CDR2 SASEGT. This CDR3 is CASSEALITSGRVTGRETQYF. The CDR3 nucleotides read TGTGCCAGCAGTGAAGCGCTTATCACTAGCGGGAGGGTGACTGGTCGAGAGACCCAGTACTTC.

The J gene is TRBJ2-1, the V gene TRBV19, with TRBD2 matching 7 bases. V lost 8 bases to trimming and J lost 1 base; unmatched junction nucleotides: 11. This CDR3 region has 16 residues. From germline, CDR1 is LNHDA and CDR2 SQIVND (reference sequence). CDR3 DNA sequence: TGTGCCAGTTCCCTAGCGGCGGGGACTTCCTACAATGAGCAGTTCTTC. It specifies CASSLAAGTSYNEQFF.

The rearrangement links TRBV10-3 to TRBJ2-1, with D possibly being TRBD1 (6 bases). CDR3 length: 14 amino acids. Trimming removed 6 bases at V and 8 bases at J, with 17 bases between. The germline CDR1 and CDR2 sequences are ENHRY and SYGVKD. CDR3: CAIRNRAVGDEQFF. The CDR3 DNA sequence: TGTGCCATCAGAAACAGGGCCGTGGGGGATGAGCAGTTCTTC.

The chain uses TRBV27 and TRBJ2-3; TRBD2 matches 10 bases. There are 19 residues in the CDR3. Trimming at V came to 5 bases and at J to 0 bases, leaving 14 bases not matched to a gene. Germline loops: CDR1 MNHEY, CDR2 SMNVEV (reference sequence). CDR3 sequence: CASSPLGAGGRNSTDTQYF. As DNA, the CDR3 is TGTGCCAGCAGTCCCCTAGGAGCGGGAGGGAGGAATAGCACAGATACGCAGTATTTT.

V usage is TRBV7-8 and J usage is TRBJ2-1; no clear D gene. CDR3 size: 15 residues. V was shortened by 5 bases and J by 0 bases, with 11 bases between the two germline ends. Germline V gene sequence: CDR1 SGHVS, CDR2 FQNEAQ. CDR3 bases: TGTGCCAGCAGCCTCGTCTGGACCTCCTACAATGAGCAGTTCTTC. This translates into CASSLVWTSYNEQFF. Drawing the rest from reference TRBV7-8 and TRBJ2-1, the complete variable domain is GAGVSQSPRYKVAKRGQDVALRCDPISGHVSLFWYQQALGQGPEFLTYFQNEAQLDKSGLPSDRFFAERPEGSVSTLKIQRTQQEDSAVYLCASSLVWTSYNEQFFGPGTRLTVL.

The chain is built from TRBV6-6 and TRBJ2-5; no definite D call. Germline V gene sequence: CDR1 MNHNY, CDR2 SVGAGI (reference sequence). The V end lost 2 bases, the J end lost 11 bases, and 12 bases lay between the germline ends. CDR3 length: 12 amino acids. The CDR3 sequence: CASSYPTQEQYF. Here the CDR3 DNA reads TGTGCCAGCAGTTACCCCACTCAGGAGCAGTACTTC.

This rearrangement joins TRBV28 to TRBJ1-4; weak D call: TRBD1 (5 bases). Germline CDR1 reads MDHEN; CDR2 reads SYDVKM. The CDR3 consists of 12 residues. Trimming took off 3 bases at V and 13 bases at J, with 12 bases between the two ends. CDR3 nucleotides: TGTGCCAGCAGTTTGAAGGGGACCGGACTGTTTTTT. Encoded protein: CASSLKGTGLFF. Full variable domain (rest looked up from reference TRBV28 and TRBJ1-4): DVKVTQSSRYLVKRTGEKVFLECVQDMDHENMFWYRQDPGLGLRLIYFSYDVKMKEKGDIPEGYSVSREKKERFSLILESASTNQTSMYLCASSLKGTGLFFGSGTQLSVL.

DNA for the CDR3: TGCGCCAGCAGCTTGGCCGGGACCTCACCCGGGGAGCTGTTTTTT. Translating it yields CASSLAGTSPGELFF. The chain couples TRBV5-1 to TRBJ2-2; perhaps D is TRBD1 or TRBD2 (5 bases each). V was clipped by 0 bases and J by 6 bases, with 12 bases between them. The CDR3 loop spans 15 amino acids. CDR1 and CDR2 from the germline V gene are SGHRS and YFSETQ.

The chain carries TRBV27 and TRBJ2-5; tentative D call: TRBD2 (5 bases). Per germline, CDR1 MNHEY and CDR2 SMNVEV (reference sequence). Trimming stripped 7 bases from V and 2 bases from J, with 17 bases between. The CDR3 runs to 15 residues. CDR3 sequence: CASMVHTGTQETQYF. The CDR3 DNA reads TGTGCCAGCATGGTTCATACGGGAACTCAAGAGACCCAGTACTTC.

This clone was detected a few times. For the CDR3, the DNA is TGTGCCAGCCACAAGGGGCGAGGCTATGGCTACACCTTC. It codes for CASHKGRGYGYTF. V is TRBV21-1 and J is TRBJ1-2; the table's D call, TRBD1, was not checked against the DNA. TRBV21-1 is flagged as a pseudogene. The CDR3 sequence is 13 residues long.

Comments on this clone: At one of its ends the junction is not consistent with the germline gene, which may arise from a read error. The V and J genes are TRBV6-5 and TRBJ2-5; 7 bases map to TRBD2. The CDR3 covers 16 residues. Germline loops: CDR1 MNHEY, CDR2 SVGAGI. As DNA, the CDR3 is TGTGCCAGCAGTTACCTTGGGGGGGGAGGGCAAGGGACCCAGTACTTC. This codes for CASSYLGGGGQGTQYF.

The chain is built from TRBV6-5 and TRBJ1-4, with 7 bases fitting TRBD1. Germline trimming cut 6 bases from V and 7 bases from J; bases unmatched to any gene: 8. Germline assignment: CDR1 MNHEY and CDR2 SVGAGI. This CDR3 is 14 amino acids long. The CDR3 sequence is CASSPDREGEKLFF. Here the CDR3 DNA reads TGTGCCAGCAGCCCTGACAGGGAGGGTGAAAAACTGTTTTTT.

This chain uses TRBV30 with TRBJ1-5, with D unresolved. The ends were cut back, 0 bases at V and 6 bases at J, with 9 bases in the middle. This CDR3 contains 13 residues. The V gene's germline CDR1 is GTSNPN and CDR2 SVGIG (reference sequence). CDR3 bases: TGTGCCTGGAGTGTAGTCTTAGGTCAGCCCCAGCATTTT. The encoded protein is CAWSVVLGQPQHF.

The chain employs TRBV5-4 and TRBJ2-2; D not certain. Germline V lookup: CDR1 SGHNT, CDR2 YYREEE (reference sequence). The ends were cut back, 9 bases at V and 0 bases at J, with 9 bases in the middle. CDR3 length: 13 amino acids. The CDR3 sequence is CAILSSNTGELFF. The CDR3 DNA sequence: TGTGCCATTCTTTCATCGAACACCGGGGAGCTGTTTTTT.

The chain links TRBV4-1 to TRBJ1-1; D is perhaps TRBD1 (6 bases). The V and J ends lost 0 bases and 3 bases respectively, with 17 bases between them. CDR1 and CDR2 from the germline V gene are MGHRA and YSYEKL. The CDR3 contains 17 residues. CDR3 sequence: CASSQDRWGRGDTEAFF. CDR3 nucleotides: TGCGCCAGCAGCCAAGATCGCTGGGGGCGGGGGGACACTGAAGCTTTCTTT.